This T cell receptor beta chain emerged from a study of CD8 T cells in Susac syndrome. About this clonotype: What it binds is unknown.

Points from the study as a whole: A relatively small number of individuals underwent TCR sequencing and HLA analysis.

Random-hexamer reverse transcription was applied to about 0.45 to 1 ug RNA. TCR beta CDR3 was amplified by immunoSEQ multiplex PCR. This amplification extended across 54 Vbeta and 13 Jbeta segments. TCRdb processed the immunoSEQ multiplex PCR reads anew with MiXCR; each CDR3 protein has one entry. The profile shows some 300,000 distinct CDR3 sequences, approximately 85% of them singletons. V was cut by 4 bases and J by 4 bases, with 17 bases left in between. The CDR3 loop spans 15 amino acids. The germline CDR1 and CDR2 sequences are MNHEY and SVGAGI. Specimen: CD8+ T cells from PBMCs. The TCR sequence derives from a human donor with multiple sclerosis. The chain couples TRBV6-5 to TRBJ2-7; the D gene is possibly TRBD2 (7 bases). The CDR3 sequence: CASSFRGEGLYEQYF. CDR3 nucleotides: TGTGCCAGCAGTTTTAGGGGGGAGGGCCTGTACGAGCAGTACTTC.